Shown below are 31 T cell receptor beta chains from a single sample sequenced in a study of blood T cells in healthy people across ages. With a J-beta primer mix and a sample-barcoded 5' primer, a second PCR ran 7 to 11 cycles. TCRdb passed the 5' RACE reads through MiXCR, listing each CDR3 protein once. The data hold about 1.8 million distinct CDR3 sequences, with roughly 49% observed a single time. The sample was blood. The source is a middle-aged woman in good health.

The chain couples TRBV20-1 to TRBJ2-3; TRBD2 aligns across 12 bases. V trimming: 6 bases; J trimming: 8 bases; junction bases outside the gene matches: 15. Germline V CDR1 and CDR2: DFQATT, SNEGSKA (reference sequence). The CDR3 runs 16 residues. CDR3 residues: CSAQLTSGGLSGTQYF. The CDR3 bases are TGCAGTGCACAGTTAACTAGCGGGGGGCTGAGCGGTACGCAGTATTTT.

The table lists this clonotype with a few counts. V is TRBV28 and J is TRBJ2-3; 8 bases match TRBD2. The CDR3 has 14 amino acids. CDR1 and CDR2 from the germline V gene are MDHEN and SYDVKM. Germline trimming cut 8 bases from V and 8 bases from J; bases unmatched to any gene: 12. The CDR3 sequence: CASASAGGLVTQYF. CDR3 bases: TGTGCCAGCGCCAGTGCGGGGGGACTCGTTACGCAGTATTTT.

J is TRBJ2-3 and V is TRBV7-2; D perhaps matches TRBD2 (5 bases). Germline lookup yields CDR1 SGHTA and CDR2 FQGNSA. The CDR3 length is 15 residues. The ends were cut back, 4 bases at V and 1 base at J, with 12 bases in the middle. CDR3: CASSSPPEGTDTQYF. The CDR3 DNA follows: TGTGCCAGCAGCTCTCCTCCGGAGGGCACAGATACGCAGTATTTT. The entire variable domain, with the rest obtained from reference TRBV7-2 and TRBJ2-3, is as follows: GAGVSQSPSNKVTEKGKDVELRCDPISGHTALYWYRQSLGQGLEFLIYFQGNSAPDKSGLPSDRFSAERTGGSVSTLTIQRTQQEDSAVYLCASSSPPEGTDTQYFGPGTRLTVL.

The CDR3 sequence is CASSPAAIQGPYEQYF. Written as DNA, the CDR3 is TGCGCCAGCAGCCCCGCGGCCATACAGGGTCCCTACGAGCAGTACTTC. The J gene is TRBJ2-4, the V gene TRBV4-3; TRBD1 is a possible D gene (6 bases). The DNA matches TRBJ2-7 better at its end, which makes the J call doubtful. The CDR3 spans 16 residues. Germline V gene data show CDR1 as LGHNA and CDR2 as YSLEER.

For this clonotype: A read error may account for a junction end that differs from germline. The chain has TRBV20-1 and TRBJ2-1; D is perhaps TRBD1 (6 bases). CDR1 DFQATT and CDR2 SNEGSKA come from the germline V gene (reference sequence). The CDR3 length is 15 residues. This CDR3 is CSAPTGQISYNEQFF. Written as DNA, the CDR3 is TGCAGTGCTCCCACAGGACAGATCTCCTACAATGAGCAGTTCTTT.

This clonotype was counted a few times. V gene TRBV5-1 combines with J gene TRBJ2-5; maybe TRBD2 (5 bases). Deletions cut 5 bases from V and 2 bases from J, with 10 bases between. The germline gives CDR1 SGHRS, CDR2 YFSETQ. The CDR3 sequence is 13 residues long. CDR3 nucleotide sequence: TGCGCCAGCAGATCTCGGACTCAAGAGACCCAGTACTTC. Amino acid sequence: CASRSRTQETQYF.

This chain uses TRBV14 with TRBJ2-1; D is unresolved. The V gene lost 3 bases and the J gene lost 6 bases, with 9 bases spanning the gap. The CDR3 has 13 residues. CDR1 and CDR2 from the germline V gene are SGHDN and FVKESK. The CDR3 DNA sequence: TGTGCCAGCAGCCAGCAGATAACCAATGAGCAGTTCTTC. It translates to CASSQQITNEQFF.

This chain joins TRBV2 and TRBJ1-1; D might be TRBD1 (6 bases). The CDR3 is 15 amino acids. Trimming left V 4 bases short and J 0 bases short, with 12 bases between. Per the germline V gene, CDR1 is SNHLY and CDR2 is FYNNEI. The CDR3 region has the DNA TGTGCCAGCAGTGTTAGGGGGAACATGAACACTGAAGCTTTCTTT. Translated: CASSVRGNMNTEAFF.

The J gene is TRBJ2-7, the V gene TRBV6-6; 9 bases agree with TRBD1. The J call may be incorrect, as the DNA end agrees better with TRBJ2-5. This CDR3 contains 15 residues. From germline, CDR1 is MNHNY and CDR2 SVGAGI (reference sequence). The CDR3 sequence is CASRAGQGIWETQYF. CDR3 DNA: TGTGCCAGCAGAGCCGGACAGGGGATTTGGGAGACCCAGTACTTC.

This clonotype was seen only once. The CDR3 spells CASSVRRGSYNEQFF. CDR3 bases: TGTGCCAGCAGCGTCCGCAGGGGTTCCTACAATGAGCAGTTCTTC. The gene calls are TRBV9 and TRBJ2-1, with a weak D call TRBD1 (6 bases). The V gene lost 2 bases and the J gene lost 1 base, with 10 bases spanning the gap. There are 15 residues in the CDR3. Germline V CDR1 and CDR2: SGDLS, YYNGEE.

CDR3 nucleotides: TGCGCCAGCACGGACTCCCTCTCCTACAATGAGCAGTTCTTC. Protein: CASTDSLSYNEQFF. The genes are TRBV10-1 and TRBJ2-1; possibly TRBD2 for D (5 bases). The germline gives CDR1 WNHNN, CDR2 SYGVQD (reference sequence). The CDR3 has 14 amino acids. The V end lost 7 bases, the J end lost 0 bases, and 10 bases lay between the germline ends.

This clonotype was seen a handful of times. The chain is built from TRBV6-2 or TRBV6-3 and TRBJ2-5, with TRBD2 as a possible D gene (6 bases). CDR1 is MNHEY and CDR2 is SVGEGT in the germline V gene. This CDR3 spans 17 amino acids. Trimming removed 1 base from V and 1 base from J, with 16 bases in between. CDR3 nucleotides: TGTGCCAGCAGTTACTATGGTCGGGGGAAACTCCAAGAGACCCAGTACTTC. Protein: CASSYYGRGKLQETQYF.

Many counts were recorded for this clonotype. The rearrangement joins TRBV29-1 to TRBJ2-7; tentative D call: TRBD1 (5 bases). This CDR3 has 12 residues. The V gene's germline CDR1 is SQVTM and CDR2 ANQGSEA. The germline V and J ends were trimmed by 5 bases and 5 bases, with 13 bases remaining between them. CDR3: CSVQGLGNEQYF. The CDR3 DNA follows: TGCAGCGTTCAGGGCCTTGGAAACGAGCAGTACTTC.

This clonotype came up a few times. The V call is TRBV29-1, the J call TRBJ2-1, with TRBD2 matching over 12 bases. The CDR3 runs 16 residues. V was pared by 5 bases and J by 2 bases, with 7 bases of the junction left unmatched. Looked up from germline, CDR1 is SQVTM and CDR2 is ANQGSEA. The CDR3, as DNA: TGCAGCGTTCCACGAGCTAGCGGGGGGGCCTACAATGAGCAGTTCTTC. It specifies CSVPRASGGAYNEQFF.

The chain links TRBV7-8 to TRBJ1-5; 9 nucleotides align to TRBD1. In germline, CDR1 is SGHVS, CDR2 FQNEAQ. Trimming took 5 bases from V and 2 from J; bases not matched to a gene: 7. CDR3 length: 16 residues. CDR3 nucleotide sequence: TGTGCCAGCAGCGCAAAACAGGGGGCGGGCAATCAGCCCCAGCATTTT. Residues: CASSAKQGAGNQPQHF.

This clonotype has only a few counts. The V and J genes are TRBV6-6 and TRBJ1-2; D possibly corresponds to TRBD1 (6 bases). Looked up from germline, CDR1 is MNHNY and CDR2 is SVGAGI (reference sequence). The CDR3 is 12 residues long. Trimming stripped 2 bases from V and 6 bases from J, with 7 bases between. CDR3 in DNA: TGTGCCAGCAGTTACCAGGGGAATGGCTACACCTTC. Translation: CASSYQGNGYTF.

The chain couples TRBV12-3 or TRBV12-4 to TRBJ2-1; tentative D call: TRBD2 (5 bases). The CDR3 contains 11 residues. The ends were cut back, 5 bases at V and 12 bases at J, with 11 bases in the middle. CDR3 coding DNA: TGTGCCAGCAGTCGGCTTGGGAGGCAGTTCTTC. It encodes CASSRLGRQFF.

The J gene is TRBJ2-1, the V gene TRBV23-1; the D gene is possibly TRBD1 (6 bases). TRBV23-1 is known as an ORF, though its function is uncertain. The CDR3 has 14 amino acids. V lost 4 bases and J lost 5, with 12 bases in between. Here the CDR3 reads CASSPDREHNEQFF. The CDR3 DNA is TGCGCCAGCAGTCCGGACAGAGAACACAATGAGCAGTTCTTC.

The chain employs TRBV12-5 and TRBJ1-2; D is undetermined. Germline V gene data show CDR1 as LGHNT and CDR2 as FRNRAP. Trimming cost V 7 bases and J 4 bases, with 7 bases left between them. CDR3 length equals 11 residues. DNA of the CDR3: TGTGCTAGTGCTACAGCCTATGGCTACACCTTC. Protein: CASATAYGYTF.

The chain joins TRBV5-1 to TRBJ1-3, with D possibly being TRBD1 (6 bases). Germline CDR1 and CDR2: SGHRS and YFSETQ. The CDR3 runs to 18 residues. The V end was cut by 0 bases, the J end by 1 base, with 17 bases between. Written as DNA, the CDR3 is TGCGCCAGCAGCTTGGTGTTTCCGGGGGCAATGTCTGGAAACACCATATATTTT. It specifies CASSLVFPGAMSGNTIYF.

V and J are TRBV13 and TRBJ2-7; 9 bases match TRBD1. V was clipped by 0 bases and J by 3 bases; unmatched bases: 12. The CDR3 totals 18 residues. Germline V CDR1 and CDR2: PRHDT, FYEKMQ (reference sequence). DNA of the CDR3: TGTGCCAGCAGCTTAGGGGCAGGACAGGGGTTAATTGGCTACGAGCAGTACTTC. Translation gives CASSLGAGQGLIGYEQYF.

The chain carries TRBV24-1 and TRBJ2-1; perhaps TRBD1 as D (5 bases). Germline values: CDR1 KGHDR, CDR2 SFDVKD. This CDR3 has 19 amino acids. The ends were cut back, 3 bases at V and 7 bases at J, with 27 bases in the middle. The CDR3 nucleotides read TGTGCCACCAGTGATCCAACTCGACATGAAAGGGGTAGTTGGAATGAGCAGTTCTTC. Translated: CATSDPTRHERGSWNEQFF.

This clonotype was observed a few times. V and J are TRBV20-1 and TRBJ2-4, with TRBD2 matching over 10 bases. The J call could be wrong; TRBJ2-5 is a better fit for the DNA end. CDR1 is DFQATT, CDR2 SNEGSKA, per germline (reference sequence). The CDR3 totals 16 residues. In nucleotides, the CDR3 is TGCAGTGCCAAGAAAAGCGGGGGGGCTTCACTAAAGACCCAGTACTTC. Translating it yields CSAKKSGGASLKTQYF.

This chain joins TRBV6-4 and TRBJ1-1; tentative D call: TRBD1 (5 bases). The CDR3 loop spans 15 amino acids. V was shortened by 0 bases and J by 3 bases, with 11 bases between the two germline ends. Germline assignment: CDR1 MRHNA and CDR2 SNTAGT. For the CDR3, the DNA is TGTGCCAGCAGTGACTCGACGGGGGGTCACACTGAAGCTTTCTTT. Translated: CASSDSTGGHTEAFF.

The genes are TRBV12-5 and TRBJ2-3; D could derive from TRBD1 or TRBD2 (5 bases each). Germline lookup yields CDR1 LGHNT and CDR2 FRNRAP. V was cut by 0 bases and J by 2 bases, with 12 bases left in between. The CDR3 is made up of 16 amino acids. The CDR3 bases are TGTGCTAGTGGTTTGGTACCTGGGGGAAACACAGATACGCAGTATTTT. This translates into CASGLVPGGNTDTQYF.

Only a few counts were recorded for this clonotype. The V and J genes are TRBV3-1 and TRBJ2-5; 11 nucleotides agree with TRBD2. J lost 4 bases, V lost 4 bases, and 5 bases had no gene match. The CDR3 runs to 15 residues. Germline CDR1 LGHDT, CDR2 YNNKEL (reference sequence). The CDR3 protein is CASSRRLAGPETQYF. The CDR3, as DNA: TGTGCCAGCAGCCGCCGACTAGCGGGGCCAGAGACCCAGTACTTC.

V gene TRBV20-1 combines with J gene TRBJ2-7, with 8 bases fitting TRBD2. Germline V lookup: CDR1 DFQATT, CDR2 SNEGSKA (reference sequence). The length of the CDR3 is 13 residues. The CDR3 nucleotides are TGCAGCTACAGACCCCGGGGGGGCTCCGAGCAGTACTTC. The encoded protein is CSYRPRGGSEQYF.

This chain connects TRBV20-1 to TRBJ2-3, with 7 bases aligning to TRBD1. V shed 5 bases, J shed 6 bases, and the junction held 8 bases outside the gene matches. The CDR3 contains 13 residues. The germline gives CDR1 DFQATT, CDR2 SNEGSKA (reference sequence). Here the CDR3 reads CSAVGQLLDTQYF. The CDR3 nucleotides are TGCAGTGCTGTGGGACAGCTCCTGGATACGCAGTATTTT.

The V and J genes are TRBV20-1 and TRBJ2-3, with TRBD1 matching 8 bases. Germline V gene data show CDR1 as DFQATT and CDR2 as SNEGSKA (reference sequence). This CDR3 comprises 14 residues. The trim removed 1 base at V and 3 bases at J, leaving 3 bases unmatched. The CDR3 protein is CSARVQGGTDTQYF. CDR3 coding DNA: TGCAGTGCTAGAGTACAGGGGGGAACAGATACGCAGTATTTT.

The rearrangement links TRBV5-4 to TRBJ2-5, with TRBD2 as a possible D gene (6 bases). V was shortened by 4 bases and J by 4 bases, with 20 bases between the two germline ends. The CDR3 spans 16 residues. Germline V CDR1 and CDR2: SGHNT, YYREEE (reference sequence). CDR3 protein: CASSGGTSSLGETQYF. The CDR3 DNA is TGTGCCAGCAGCGGCGGAACTAGCAGTTTGGGAGAGACCCAGTACTTC.

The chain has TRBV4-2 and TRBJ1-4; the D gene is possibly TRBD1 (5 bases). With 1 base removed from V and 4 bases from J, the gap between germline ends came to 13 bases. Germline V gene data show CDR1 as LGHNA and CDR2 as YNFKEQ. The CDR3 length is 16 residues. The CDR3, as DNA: TGTGCCAGCAGCCAAGGTGCAGGGAGTGGTAATGAAAAACTGTTTTTT. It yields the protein CASSQGAGSGNEKLFF.